Listed here are 4 T cell receptor beta chains from one sample, sequenced in a study of beta chain features in type 1 diabetes. Expressed TCRB transcripts were sequenced after all isolated RNA was converted to cDNA. The method was immunoSEQ multiplex PCR; TCRdb's version includes in-frame clones alone and lacks a portion of them. Among around 300,000 clones listed, 8% were seen once. The material sequenced was central memory CD4+ T cells from blood. Receptors originate from a woman younger than 30 in good health.

The CDR3 here is CASSSITGWGYGYTF. The CDR3 region has the DNA TGTGCCAGCAGCTCGATTACAGGGTGGGGCTATGGCTACACCTTC. The chain has TRBV5-6 and TRBJ1-2, with D perhaps matching TRBD1 (6 bases). The germline V gene has CDR1 SGHDT and CDR2 YYEEEE. This CDR3 is 15 amino acids long. Trimming left V 3 bases short and J 4 bases short, with 16 bases between.

This clone has just a few counts. J is TRBJ1-5 and V is TRBV6-5; TRBD1 matches at 8 bases. The germline gives CDR1 MNHEY, CDR2 SVGAGI. This CDR3 has 13 amino acids. V shed 10 bases, J shed 7 bases, and the junction held 9 bases outside the gene matches. This chain's CDR3 is CAISGGLWQPQHF. The CDR3 coding sequence is TGTGCCATCTCAGGGGGCCTCTGGCAGCCCCAGCATTTT.

This clone was seen a few times. J is TRBJ2-1 and V is TRBV7-2; 8 bases are a match to TRBD1. Per germline, CDR1 SGHTA and CDR2 FQGNSA. This CDR3 comprises 16 residues. The junction had 8 bases not matched to a gene; V was cut back by 2 bases and J by 5 bases. The CDR3 coding sequence is TGTGCCAGCAGCTTACGACAGGGGCAAGGTAACAATGAGCAGTTCTTC. Translating it yields CASSLRQGQGNNEQFF. Combining the CDR3 with reference TRBV7-2 and TRBJ2-1 gives the whole variable domain GAGVSQSPSNKVTEKGKDVELRCDPISGHTALYWYRQSLGQGLEFLIYFQGNSAPDKSGLPSDRFSAERTGGSVSTLTIQRTQQEDSAVYLCASSLRQGQGNNEQFFGPGTRLTVL.

The chain employs TRBV9 and TRBJ2-5, with TRBD1 as a possible D gene (5 bases). V lost 0 bases and J 5 bases, leaving 8 bases between the germline ends. This CDR3 comprises 13 residues. Germline loops: CDR1 SGDLS, CDR2 YYNGEE. CDR3 in amino acids: CASSVGQLETQYF. The CDR3 DNA follows: TGTGCCAGCAGCGTAGGACAGTTGGAGACCCAGTACTTC.